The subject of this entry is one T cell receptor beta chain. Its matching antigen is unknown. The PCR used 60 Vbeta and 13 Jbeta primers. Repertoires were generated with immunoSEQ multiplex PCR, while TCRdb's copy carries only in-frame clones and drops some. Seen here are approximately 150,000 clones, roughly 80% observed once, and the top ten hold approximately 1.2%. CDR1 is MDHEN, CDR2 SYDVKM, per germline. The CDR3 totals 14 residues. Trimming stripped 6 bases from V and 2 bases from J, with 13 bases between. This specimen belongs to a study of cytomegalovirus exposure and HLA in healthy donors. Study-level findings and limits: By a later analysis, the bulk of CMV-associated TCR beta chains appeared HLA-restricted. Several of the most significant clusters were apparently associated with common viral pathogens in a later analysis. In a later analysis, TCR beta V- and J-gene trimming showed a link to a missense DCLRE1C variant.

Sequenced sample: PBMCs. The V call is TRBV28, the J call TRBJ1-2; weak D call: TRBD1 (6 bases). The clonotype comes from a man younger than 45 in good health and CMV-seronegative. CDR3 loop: CASRNQQGNYGYTF. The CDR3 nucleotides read TGTGCCAGCAGGAACCAACAGGGAAACTATGGCTACACCTTC.